These T cell receptor beta chains were read from a single sample in a study of cytomegalovirus exposure and HLA in healthy donors. TCRdb keeps only in-frame clones here, not all; method: immunoSEQ multiplex PCR. The sample records roughly 180,000 clones, about 80% being singletons. Sequencing was performed on PBMCs. Source of these receptors: a woman aged 18 to 35 in good health and CMV-seropositive. CDR3s include the opening cysteine and the closing phenylalanine or tryptophan. A D gene is named only where the DNA matches it firmly. The size entry is marked missing in some rows and otherwise reads once, few, many or a size class.

D | size | J | V | CDR3 | DNA
. | . | TRBJ2-1 | TRBV11-2 | CASSYPVRSSYNEQFF | TGTGCCAGCAGCTATCCCGTGAGGAGCTCCTACAATGAGCAGTTCTTC
. | . | TRBJ2-3 | TRBV29-1 | CSVESRGGNTDTQYF | TGCAGCGTTGAATCTAGGGGGGGGAACACAGATACGCAGTATTTT
TRBD1 | . | TRBJ2-7 | TRBV5-1 | CASSSGQIYEQYF | TGCGCCAGCAGCTCGGGACAGATCTACGAGCAGTACTTC
. | . | TRBJ1-5 | TRBV10-2 | CASNSGTSPNQPQHF | TGCGCCAGCAACTCCGGGACTTCCCCTAATCAGCCCCAGCATTTT
. | once | TRBJ2-7 | TRBV29-1 | CSVEASGFSYEQYF | TGCAGCGTTGAAGCCTCGGGATTCTCCTACGAGCAGTACTTC
TRBD2 | . | TRBJ2-2 | TRBV5-4 | CASSPTRGGAGPGELFF | TGTGCCAGCAGCCCCACCCGCGGGGGGGCTGGCCCCGGGGAGCTGTTTTTT
TRBD1 | . | TRBJ1-4 | TRBV15 | CATSMGQGNEKLFF | TGTGCCACCAGCATGGGACAGGGGAATGAAAAACTGTTTTTT
. | . | TRBJ1-6 | TRBV5-4 | CASSSVGHSSYNSPLHF | TGTGCCAGCAGCTCGGTGGGCCATAGCTCCTATAATTCACCCCTCCACTTT
TRBD1 | . | TRBJ1-4 | TRBV2 | CASSGGRTGGTEKLFF | TGTGCCAGCAGTGGGGGACGGACAGGGGGCACGGAAAAACTGTTTTTT
. | once | TRBJ2-1 | TRBV10-3 | CAISESVYEQFF | TGTGCCATCAGTGAGTCTGTCTATGAGCAGTTCTTC
TRBD1 | . | TRBJ2-7 | TRBV7-2 | CASSLVPGQGTYEQYF | TGTGCCAGCAGCTTAGTCCCGGGACAGGGGACCTACGAGCAGTACTTC
. | . | TRBJ2-3 | TRBV4-2 | CASSQDASSSRGQYF | TGTGCCAGCAGCCAAGATGCCTCGAGCAGTAGAGGGCAGTATTTT
. | . | TRBJ1-6 | TRBV30 | CAQGLTASPLHF | TGTGCCCAGGGGCTAACGGCCTCACCCCTCCACTTT
TRBD1 | . | TRBJ1-2 | TRBV7-3 | CASSPGTANYGYTF | TGTGCCAGCAGCCCCGGGACAGCTAACTATGGCTACACCTTC
. | . | TRBJ2-5 | TRBV15 | CATSRARMGVETQYF | TGTGCCACCAGCAGAGCGCGAATGGGCGTGGAGACCCAGTACTTC
. | . | TRBJ2-1 | TRBV19 | CASTGNSYNEQFF | TGTGCCAGTACCGGGAATTCCTACAATGAGCAGTTCTTC
. | . | TRBJ2-1 | TRBV4-1 | CASSLLHEQFF | TGCGCCAGCAGCCTCCTACATGAGCAGTTCTTC
TRBD1 | . | TRBJ1-4 | TRBV2 | CASSEEGTGHEKLFF | TGTGCCAGCAGTGAAGAAGGGACAGGGCATGAAAAACTGTTTTTT
. | once | TRBJ1-1 | TRBV4-1 | CASSQKILGARMNTEAFF | TGCGCCAGCAGCCAAAAGATTCTCGGAGCCCGCATGAACACTGAAGCTTTCTTT
TRBD1 | few | TRBJ1-5 | TRBV9 | CASSVEEEQGAQRIANQPQHF | TGTGCCAGCAGCGTAGAAGAGGAACAGGGGGCGCAAAGGATAGCCAATCAGCCCCAGCATTTT
. | . | TRBJ1-5 | TRBV9 | CASSAGGESNQPQHF | TGTGCCAGCAGCGCCGGGGGAGAGAGCAATCAGCCCCAGCATTTT
TRBD1 | . | TRBJ2-5 | TRBV5-1 | CASSFLQGEETQYF | TGCGCCAGCAGCTTTTTACAGGGGGAAGAGACCCAGTACTTC
. | . | TRBJ1-6 | TRBV15 | CATSRDRANSPLHF | TGTGCCACCAGCAGAGACAGGGCTAATTCACCCCTCCACTTT
. | . | TRBJ1-2 | TRBV7-9 | CASSSLRDTVSF | TGTGCCAGCAGCTCCCTCCGGGACACGGTCTCCTTC
. | . | TRBJ2-2 | TRBV6-1 | CASSESGVLTGELFF | TGTGCCAGCAGTGAATCGGGGGTACTCACCGGGGAGCTGTTTTTT
. | . | TRBJ2-1 | TRBV2 | CASSGGPHSSYNEQFF | TGTGCCAGCAGTGGGGGGCCTCATAGCTCCTACAATGAGCAGTTCTTC
. | few | TRBJ1-4 | TRBV19 | CASSITGQTREKLFF | TGTGCCAGTAGTATAACCGGACAGACCCGCGAAAAACTGTTTTTT
. | . | TRBJ2-7 | TRBV5-1 | CASSLVGGYEQYF | TGCGCCAGCAGCTTGGTCGGCGGCTACGAGCAGTACTTC
. | . | TRBJ1-1 | TRBV7-2 | CASSTQGNTEAFF | TGTGCCAGCAGCACTCAGGGTAACACTGAAGCTTTCTTT
. | . | TRBJ2-7 | TRBV4-1 | CASSQVKGPSYEQYF | TGCGCCAGCAGCCAAGTTAAGGGGCCCTCCTACGAGCAGTACTTC
. | . | TRBJ1-2 | TRBV6-1 | CASGLGLIGGYTF | TGTGCCAGCGGACTGGGACTAATAGGTGGCTACACCTTC
TRBD1 | few | TRBJ1-2 | TRBV7-9 | CASSWRQGFGYGYTF | TGTGCCAGCAGCTGGCGACAGGGATTCGGCTATGGCTACACCTTC
. | . | TRBJ1-5 | TRBV6-4 | CASSETGGSNQPQHF | TGTGCCAGCAGTGAAACCGGAGGAAGCAATCAGCCCCAGCATTTT
TRBD1 | few | TRBJ1-2 | TRBV11-3 | CASSSGQVQGYTF | TGTGCCAGCAGCTCGGGACAGGTCCAGGGCTACACCTTC
TRBD2 | . | TRBJ2-5 | TRBV15 | CATSRETSGAETQYF | TGTGCCACCAGCAGAGAAACTAGCGGGGCGGAGACCCAGTACTTC
TRBD1 | . | TRBJ1-1 | TRBV5-1 | CASSQGGVNTEAFF | TGCGCCAGCAGCCAGGGGGGCGTGAACACTGAAGCTTTCTTT
TRBD1 | few | TRBJ1-6 | TRBV9 | CASSSQTGMSSSPLHF | TGTGCCAGCAGCTCACAGACAGGGATGTCAAGCTCACCCCTCCACTTT
. | . | TRBJ2-7 | TRBV4-1 | CASSQLNSGRTGEQYF | TGCGCCAGCAGCCAGCTCAATTCGGGTCGTACCGGCGAGCAGTACTTC
TRBD1 | . | TRBJ2-1 | TRBV7-7 | CASSLDGQANNEQFF | TGTGCCAGCAGCTTAGACGGACAGGCCAACAATGAGCAGTTCTTC
. | . | TRBJ1-1 | TRBV5-1 | CASSLAWSGGTEAFF | TGCGCCAGCAGCTTGGCCTGGTCAGGAGGCACTGAAGCTTTCTTT
TRBD2 | . | TRBJ2-3 | TRBV7-2 | CASSLGIVGGAGTQYF | TGTGCCAGCAGCTTAGGTATAGTCGGGGGGGCTGGTACGCAGTATTTT
TRBD2 | once | TRBJ2-1 | TRBV29-1 | CSVKDPGLADPSSYNEQFF | TGCAGCGTTAAGGACCCGGGACTAGCGGATCCATCATCCTACAATGAGCAGTTCTTC
TRBD2 | . | TRBJ2-5 | TRBV6-6 | CASSSFSGGYQETQYF | TGTGCCAGCAGTTCCTTTAGCGGGGGTTATCAAGAGACCCAGTACTTC
. | . | TRBJ1-5 | TRBV6-5 | CASSYFRAPNQPQHF | TGTGCCAGCAGTTACTTCAGGGCCCCCAATCAGCCCCAGCATTTT
TRBD2 | few | TRBJ2-3 | TRBV25-1 | CASSENRQGRGGTDTQYF | TGTGCCAGCAGTGAAAACCGCCAGGGGCGGGGGGGCACAGATACGCAGTATTTT
TRBD1 | . | TRBJ1-1 | TRBV19 | CASSIQGAAEAFF | TGTGCCAGTAGTATTCAGGGGGCGGCTGAAGCTTTCTTT
. | . | TRBJ2-3 | TRBV6-5 | CASSSRLTWDTQYF | TGTGCCAGCAGTTCACGACTAACATGGGATACGCAGTATTTT
. | . | TRBJ1-1 | TRBV30 | CAWYRDATEAFF | TGTGCCTGGTACAGGGACGCCACTGAAGCTTTCTTT
. | . | TRBJ1-5 | TRBV27 | CASSFRPAGSNQPQHF | TGTGCCAGCAGTTTCCGACCCGCAGGGAGCAATCAGCCCCAGCATTTT
. | . | TRBJ2-2 | TRBV29-1 | CSVSGASATGELFF | TGCAGCGTCTCAGGGGCTAGTGCTACCGGGGAGCTGTTTTTT
. | . | TRBJ1-2 | TRBV7-2 | CASSLGSQGTYGYTF | TGTGCCAGCAGCTTAGGTTCCCAGGGCACCTATGGCTACACCTTC
. | . | TRBJ2-2 | TRBV19 | CASTTALEHTGELFF | TGTGCCAGTACGACAGCGTTGGAGCACACCGGGGAGCTGTTTTTT
TRBD2 | . | TRBJ2-3 | TRBV7-8 | CASSFDVAGSTDTQYF | TGTGCCAGCAGCTTCGACGTAGCGGGAAGCACAGATACGCAGTATTTT
. | once | TRBJ1-3 | TRBV5-1 | CASSWSGSAGNTIYF | TGCGCCAGCAGCTGGTCGGGATCTGCTGGAAACACCATATATTTT
. | . | TRBJ1-4 | TRBV9 | CASSVGSGYDEKLFF | TGTGCCAGCAGCGTAGGATCGGGGTACGATGAAAAACTGTTTTTT
. | . | TRBJ1-6 | TRBV11-2 | CASSLANSPLHF | TGTGCCAGCAGCTTGGCAAATTCACCCCTCCACTTT
TRBD1 | . | TRBJ1-2 | TRBV5-1 | CASSLDDRGVYGYTF | TGCGCCAGCAGCTTGGACGACAGGGGTGTCTATGGCTACACCTTC